The 20 T cell receptor beta chains in this list originate from one sample, sequenced in a study of control samples from healthy donors and cancer patients (dated by TCRdb to 2020 to 2021). To prepare the library, the immunoSEQ multiplex PCR assay was applied. The immuneACCESS repertoire file appears here via TCRdb, limited to in-frame rearrangements. These files lack a portion of the clones; in checked studies, under half of the deficit traces to unresolved V genes, and the cause of the others is not known. The sample includes some 79,000 clones, with over 75% observed a single time. In total, the top ten clones hold 6.5% to 8.5% of the sample. Sequencing was performed on blood. These receptors all stem from a man aged 45-65 years in good health.

The J gene is TRBJ2-3, the V gene TRBV10-3, with D perhaps TRBD1 (5 bases). Germline CDR1 reads ENHRY; CDR2 reads SYGVKD. Trimming removed 6 bases at V and 5 bases at J, with 24 bases between. This CDR3 contains 17 residues. CDR3 bases: TGTGCCATCAGCGCGACAACCTCTCCTAGGGGCCGAGATACGCAGTATTTT. This translates into CAISATTSPRGRDTQYF.

This chain uses TRBV2 with TRBJ1-5; 7 bases are shared with TRBD1. The CDR3 extends over 15 amino acids. With 9 bases clipped from V and 3 bases from J, the junction kept 11 bases outside the gene matches. Germline V gives CDR1 SNHLY, CDR2 FYNNEI. CDR3 protein: CARSLRQGPNQPQHF. Here the CDR3 DNA reads TGTGCCAGGTCCCTGAGACAGGGCCCCAATCAGCCCCAGCATTTT.

This chain connects TRBV5-6 to TRBJ2-5; TRBD1 or TRBD2 may be the D gene (5 bases each). The CDR3 spans 13 residues. The germline CDR1 and CDR2 sequences are SGHDT and YYEEEE. V lost 6 bases and J 3 bases, leaving 12 bases between the germline ends. CDR3 sequence reads: CASIRVGEETQYF. The CDR3 DNA reads TGTGCCAGCATCCGGGTGGGGGAAGAGACCCAGTACTTC.

The rearrangement joins TRBV4-1 to TRBJ1-5, with a weak D call TRBD1 (5 bases). Germline assignment: CDR1 MGHRA and CDR2 YSYEKL. The CDR3 spans 14 residues. Trimming removed 1 base from V and 11 bases from J, with 15 bases in between. CDR3 DNA: TGCGCCAGCAGCCAAGTCCCAGGGCCTGGGGCCCAGCATTTT. Protein product: CASSQVPGPGAQHF.

In nucleotides, the CDR3 is TGTGCCATCAGTGAGGAGGCAGGGGGCGCGATCGGGGAGCTGTTTTTT. It specifies CAISEEAGGAIGELFF. The rearrangement uses TRBV10-3 and TRBJ2-2; 8 nucleotides line up with TRBD1. V lost 2 bases to trimming and J lost 7 bases; unmatched junction nucleotides: 9. The germline V gene encodes CDR1 ENHRY and CDR2 SYGVKD. The CDR3 length is 16 residues.

The genes are TRBV2 and TRBJ1-6, with D unclear. This CDR3 contains 13 residues. V was cut by 8 bases and J by 4 bases, with 9 bases left in between. Germline values: CDR1 SNHLY, CDR2 FYNNEI. The CDR3: CASFAGYNSPLHF. The CDR3 DNA follows: TGTGCCAGCTTCGCCGGGTATAATTCACCCCTCCACTTT.

This clone appeared once. The chain joins TRBV7-9 to TRBJ2-3, with D uncertain. Deletions cut 3 bases from V and 6 bases from J, with 4 bases between. Looked up from germline, CDR1 is SEHNR and CDR2 is FQNEAQ (reference sequence). This CDR3 is built from 11 residues. The CDR3 reads CASSFSDTQYF. The CDR3 bases are TGTGCCAGCAGCTTTTCGGATACGCAGTATTTT.

V is TRBV29-1 and J is TRBJ2-2, with D possibly matching TRBD2 (5 bases). Germline CDR1 reads SQVTM; CDR2 reads ANQGSEA. The CDR3 has 11 residues. CDR3 nucleotide sequence: TGCTGCGGAGGCGGTAACGGGGAGCTGTTTTTT. Its protein product is CCGGGNGELFF.

V gene TRBV6-5 combines with J gene TRBJ2-7; possibly TRBD2 for D (5 bases). Trimming removed 2 bases from V and 2 bases from J, with 7 bases in between. The CDR3 covers 13 residues. Germline-derived CDR1 and CDR2 are MNHEY and SVGAGI. CDR3 sequence: CASSYGRAYEQYF. The CDR3 nucleotides are TGTGCCAGCAGTTACGGGCGGGCCTACGAGCAGTACTTC.

V is TRBV5-3 and J is TRBJ1-2; 7 bases fit TRBD1. TRBV5-3 counts as an open reading frame of uncertain function. The V gene end was trimmed by 0 bases and the J gene end by 6 bases; junction bases not matched to a gene: 5. CDR3 length: 14 amino acids. CDR3 sequence: CARSLEQGSHGYTF. The CDR3 DNA reads as TGTGCCAGAAGCTTGGAACAGGGGTCCCATGGCTACACCTTC.

The chain joins TRBV6-5 to TRBJ1-5; D might be TRBD1 (5 bases). The CDR3 has 14 residues. Per germline, CDR1 MNHEY and CDR2 SVGAGI. Trimming pared 11 bases from V and 1 base from J, leaving 15 bases between. The CDR3 DNA follows: TGTGCCGGGGGTTCACCCCTGAGCAATCAGCCCCAGCATTTT. It encodes CAGGSPLSNQPQHF.

The chain links TRBV7-9 to TRBJ1-5, with TRBD1 matching over 8 bases. Germline assignment: CDR1 SEHNR and CDR2 FQNEAQ (reference sequence). This CDR3 comprises 13 residues. J gave up 4 bases and V 7 bases, and 3 bases lay outside the gene matches. CDR3 protein: CASNQGANQPQHF. The DNA of the CDR3 is TGTGCCAGCAACCAGGGGGCTAATCAGCCCCAGCATTTT. Full variable domain (remainder filled in from reference TRBV7-9 and TRBJ1-5): DTGVSQNPRHKITKRGQNVTFRCDPISEHNRLYWYRQTLGQGPEFLTYFQNEAQLEKSRLLSDRFSAERPKGSFSTLEIQRTEQGDSAMYLCASNQGANQPQHFGDGTRLSIL.

This chain uses TRBV5-1 with TRBJ2-1; D is perhaps TRBD1 (5 bases). The CDR3 consists of 18 residues. V was clipped by 4 bases and J by 7 bases, with 27 bases between them. Germline CDR1 SGHRS, CDR2 YFSETQ. The CDR3, as DNA: TGCGCCAGCAGCCTGCCTTTGGGTGACAGTACCAAGATGAATGAGCAGTTCTTC. Translation gives CASSLPLGDSTKMNEQFF.

The chain links TRBV6-1 to TRBJ2-7; TRBD1 matches at 8 bases. From germline, CDR1 is MNHNS and CDR2 SASEGT. CDR3 length equals 17 residues. The J segment lost 6 bases and the V segment lost 0 bases, leaving 13 bases of the junction unmatched. The CDR3 here is CASSEAGTGFVYSEQYF. The CDR3 DNA reads as TGTGCCAGCAGTGAAGCAGGGACAGGTTTCGTCTACTCCGAGCAGTACTTC.

V is TRBV11-2 and J is TRBJ1-6; a weak D match, TRBD1 (5 bases). With 1 base removed from V and 13 bases from J, the gap between germline ends came to 11 bases. Germline V gives CDR1 SGHAT, CDR2 FQNNGV. The CDR3 contains 13 residues. CDR3 region: CASSLVKGTPLHF. CDR3 DNA sequence: TGTGCCAGCAGCTTAGTAAAGGGGACGCCCCTCCACTTT.

V usage is TRBV7-6 and J usage is TRBJ2-3, with D maybe TRBD1 (5 bases). V gave up 0 bases and J gave up 6 bases, with 16 bases separating them. The CDR3 totals 16 residues. Germline loops: CDR1 SGHVS, CDR2 FNYEAQ. The CDR3 DNA follows: TGTGCCAGCAGCTTAGCATCCAGGGTGGGTTCGGATACGCAGTATTTT. Its translation is CASSLASRVGSDTQYF. Variable domain in full (rest from reference TRBV7-6 and TRBJ2-3): GAGVSQSPRYKVTKRGQDVALRCDPISGHVSLYWYRQALGQGPEFLTYFNYEAQQDKSGLPNDRFSAERPEGSISTLTIQRTEQRDSAMYRCASSLASRVGSDTQYFGPGTRLTVL.

The rearrangement joins TRBV11-3 to TRBJ1-5; 10 bases line up with TRBD1. Germline CDR1 is SGHNT and CDR2 is YENEEA. The CDR3 runs to 18 residues. Trimming took 4 bases from V and 7 from J; bases not matched to a gene: 16. The CDR3, as DNA: TGTGCCAGCAGCTCTCTAGTGACAGGGGGCCGAGGCGACCAGCCCCAGCATTTT. Translated, it gives CASSSLVTGGRGDQPQHF.

This chain connects TRBV6-2 or TRBV6-3 to TRBJ1-6; no reliable D call. The CDR3 totals 15 residues. Germline loops: CDR1 MNHEY, CDR2 SVGEGT. V was clipped by 2 bases and J by 8 bases, with 13 bases between them. Here the CDR3 DNA reads TGTGCCAGCAGTTACGGAGTGAAGTACTATTCACCCCTCCACTTT. Translated: CASSYGVKYYSPLHF.

This CDR3 is CASSPRASGDSEQFF. As DNA, the CDR3 is TGTGCCAGCAGCCCACGTGCTAGCGGGGACAGTGAGCAGTTCTTC. The rearrangement links TRBV9 to TRBJ2-1, with 9 bases identical to TRBD2. Germline CDR1 and CDR2: SGDLS and YYNGEE. This CDR3 is 15 amino acids long. V shed 4 bases, J shed 9 bases, and the junction held 11 bases outside the gene matches.

The chain carries TRBV7-9 and TRBJ1-3, with D hard to call. Germline CDR1 SEHNR, CDR2 FQNEAQ (reference sequence). This CDR3 has 14 amino acids. The germline V and J ends were trimmed by 5 bases and 2 bases, with 10 bases remaining between them. CDR3 sequence reads: CASSPEATGNTIYF. In DNA, the CDR3 is TGTGCCAGCAGCCCAGAGGCTACTGGAAACACCATATATTTT.